This TCR beta chain was captured in a study of OX40 agonist ivuxolimab in advanced cancers. Background on the study: Patients with hepatocellular carcinoma, melanoma, renal cell or head and neck cancer made up the dose-escalation patients. Study-wide points: Clonal expansion was seen in CD4+ and CD8+ blood T cells by week 6 at 0.1 to 3.0 mg/kg.

This CDR3 spans 16 amino acids. Germline assignment: CDR1 SGHAT and CDR2 FQNNGV. The ends lost 6 bases at V and 3 bases at J; junction bases unmatched: 7. In regard to this clone: The antigen remains unidentified.

TCRdb keeps only in-frame clones here, not all; method: immunoSEQ multiplex PCR. This sample has about 40,000 clones, with around nine tenths found just once. The source is an adult with an advanced solid tumor such as melanoma, head and neck, liver or kidney cancer. The gene calls are TRBV11-2 and TRBJ2-3; 12 nucleotides line up with TRBD2. The source was CD4+ or CD8+ T cells sorted from blood, collected in a trial of the OX40 agonist ivuxolimab. CDR3 in DNA: TGTGCCAGCAGTCCACTAGCGGGAGGAAGAACAGATACGCAGTATTTT. This encodes CASSPLAGGRTDTQYF.